The T cell receptor (beta chain) described here comes from a study of T cell changes during pregnancy in multiple sclerosis. Some clones are missing from TCRdb's copy, which holds only in-frame ones; the method was immunoSEQ multiplex PCR. The sample consists of tens of thousands of clones, just over 90% of them appearing once. The CDR3 has 15 amino acids. The V and J ends lost 0 bases and 4 bases, in that order; junction bases with no gene match: 3. The germline CDR1 and CDR2 sequences are MGHRA and YSYEKL. The sample was CD4+ T cells from peripheral blood mononuclear cells, taken before pregnancy. This clonotype originated in a female donor with multiple sclerosis, enrolled in a pregnancy study. The gene calls are TRBV4-1 and TRBJ2-1; TRBD2 matches 7 bases. CDR3 DNA sequence: TGCGCCAGCAGCCAAGAGGGGGGGGGATACAATGAGCAGTTCTTC. Encoded protein: CASSQEGGGYNEQFF.